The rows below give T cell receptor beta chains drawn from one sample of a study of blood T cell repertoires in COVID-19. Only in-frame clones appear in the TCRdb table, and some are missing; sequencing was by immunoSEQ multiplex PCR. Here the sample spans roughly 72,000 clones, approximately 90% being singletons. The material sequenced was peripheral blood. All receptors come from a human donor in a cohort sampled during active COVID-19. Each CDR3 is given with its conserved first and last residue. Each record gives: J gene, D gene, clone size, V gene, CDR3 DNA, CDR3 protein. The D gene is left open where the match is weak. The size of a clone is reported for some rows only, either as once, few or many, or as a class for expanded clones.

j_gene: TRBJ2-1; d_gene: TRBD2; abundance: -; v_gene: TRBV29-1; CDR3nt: TGCAGCGTCGCCAATCTAGCGGGAGGATACAATGAGCAGTTCTTC; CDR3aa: CSVANLAGGYNEQFF
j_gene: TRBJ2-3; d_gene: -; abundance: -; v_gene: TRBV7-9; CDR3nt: TGTGCCAGCAGCTTAGGAGGGGGGGCTGCAGATACGCAGTATTTT; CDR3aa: CASSLGGGAADTQYF
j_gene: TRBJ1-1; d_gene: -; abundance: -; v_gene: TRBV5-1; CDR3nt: TGCGCCAGCAGCCGGGGGGAGATGAACACTGAAGCTTTCTTT; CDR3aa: CASSRGEMNTEAFF
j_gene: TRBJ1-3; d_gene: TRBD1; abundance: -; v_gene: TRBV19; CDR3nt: TGTGCCAGTAGTATCTCCGGGACAGTCGGAAACACCATATATTTT; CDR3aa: CASSISGTVGNTIYF
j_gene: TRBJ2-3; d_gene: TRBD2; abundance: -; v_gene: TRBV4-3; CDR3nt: TGCGCCAGCAGCCAGGGCGGGGGGGCGAAAGATACGCAGTATTTT; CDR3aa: CASSQGGGAKDTQYF
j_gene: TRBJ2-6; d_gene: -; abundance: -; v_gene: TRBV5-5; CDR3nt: TGTGCCAGCAGCACCGGACTGCCCAGCTCTGGGGCCAACGTCCTGACTTTC; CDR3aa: CASSTGLPSSGANVLTF
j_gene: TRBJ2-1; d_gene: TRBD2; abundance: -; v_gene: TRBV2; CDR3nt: TGTGCCACGACTAGCGGGGGTAATCCCTACAATGAGCAGTTCTTC; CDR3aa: CATTSGGNPYNEQFF
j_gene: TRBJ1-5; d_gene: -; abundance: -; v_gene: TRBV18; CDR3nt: TGTGCCAGCTCACCTATCCCACAGGCAGGGAGGCATAGCAATCAGCCCCAGCATTTT; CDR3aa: CASSPIPQAGRHSNQPQHF
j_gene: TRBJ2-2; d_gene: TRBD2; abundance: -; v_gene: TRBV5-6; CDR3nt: TGTGCCAGCAGGACGGGGGGCGGGGAGCTGTTTTTT; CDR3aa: CASRTGGGELFF
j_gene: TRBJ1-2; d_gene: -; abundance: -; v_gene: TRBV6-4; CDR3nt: TGTGCCAGCAGTGTCAGGCTGGGCTATGGCTACACCTTC; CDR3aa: CASSVRLGYGYTF
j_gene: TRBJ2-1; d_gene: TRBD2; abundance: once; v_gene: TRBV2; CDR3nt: TGTGCCAGCAAAACGGGACTAGCGGGCAATGAGCAGTTCTTC; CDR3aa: CASKTGLAGNEQFF
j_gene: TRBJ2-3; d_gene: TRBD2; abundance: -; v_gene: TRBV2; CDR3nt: TGTGCCAGCAGCCAACTAGCGGGGGTGAGCACAGATACGCAGTATTTT; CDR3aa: CASSQLAGVSTDTQYF
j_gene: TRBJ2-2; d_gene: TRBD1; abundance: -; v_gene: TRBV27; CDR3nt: TGTGCCAGCAGTTCCAGGGGGTTCACCGGGGAGCTGTTTTTT; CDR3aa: CASSSRGFTGELFF
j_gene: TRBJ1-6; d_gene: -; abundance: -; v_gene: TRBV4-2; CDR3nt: TGTGCCAGCAGCCACCCTAACCTACAGGGATCACCCCTCCACTTT; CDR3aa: CASSHPNLQGSPLHF
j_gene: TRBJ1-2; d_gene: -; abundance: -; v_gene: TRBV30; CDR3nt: TGTGCCTGGAGTGTACAGCAGGGGAGCGGTGGCTACACCTTC; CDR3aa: CAWSVQQGSGGYTF
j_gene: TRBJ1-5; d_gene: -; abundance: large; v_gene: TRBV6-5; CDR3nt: TGTGCCAGCAGTTACTCGGACAGCAGCAATCAGCCCCAGCATTTT; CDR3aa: CASSYSDSSNQPQHF
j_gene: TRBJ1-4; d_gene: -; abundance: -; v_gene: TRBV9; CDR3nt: TGTGCCAGCAGCGGACAGCCGACAACTAATGAAAAACTGTTTTTT; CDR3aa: CASSGQPTTNEKLFF
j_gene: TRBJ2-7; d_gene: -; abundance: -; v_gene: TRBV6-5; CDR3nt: TGTGCCAGCAGTTACTCGAGCCAGGGAACCTACGAGCAGTACTTC; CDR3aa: CASSYSSQGTYEQYF
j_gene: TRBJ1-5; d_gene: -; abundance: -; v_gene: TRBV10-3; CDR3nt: TGTGCCATCAGTGAGACAGACAATAGCAATCAGCCCCAGCATTTT; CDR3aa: CAISETDNSNQPQHF
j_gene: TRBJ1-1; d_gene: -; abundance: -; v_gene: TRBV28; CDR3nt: TGTGCCAGCAGTCTTCGGGAGAACACTGAAGCTTTCTTT; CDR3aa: CASSLRENTEAFF
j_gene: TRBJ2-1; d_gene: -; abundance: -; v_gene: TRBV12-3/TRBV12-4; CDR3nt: TGTGCCAGCAGTCCTTTAGCGTCCAATGAGCAGTTCTTC; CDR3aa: CASSPLASNEQFF
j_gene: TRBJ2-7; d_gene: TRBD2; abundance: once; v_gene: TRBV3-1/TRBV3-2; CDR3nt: TGTGCCAGCAGCCAAGGAGCGGGAGTGGAGTACTTC; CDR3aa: CASSQGAGVEYF
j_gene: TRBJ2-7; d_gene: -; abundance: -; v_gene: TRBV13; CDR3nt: TGTGCCAGCAGCCCTAACCCACGGGGGAGGGGGAATCGGTACGAGCAGTACTTC; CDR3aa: CASSPNPRGRGNRYEQYF
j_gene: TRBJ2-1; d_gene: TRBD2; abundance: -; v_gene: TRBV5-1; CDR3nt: TGCGCCCGCAGCTTGGCGGGGCGGGGGGGCCAGAATGAGCAGTTCTTC; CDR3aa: CARSLAGRGGQNEQFF
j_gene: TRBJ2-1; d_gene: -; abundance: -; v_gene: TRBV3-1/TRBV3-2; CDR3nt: TGTGCCAGCAGCCAAGACTCTTTGAGTAGTATGGGACTGGTGTTCTTC; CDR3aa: CASSQDSLSSMGLVFF
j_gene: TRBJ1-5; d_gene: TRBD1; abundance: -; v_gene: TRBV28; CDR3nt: TGTGCCAGCAGTTTACGGACAGGCCCACCACGATTTTATAGCAATCAGCCCCAGCATTTT; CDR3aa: CASSLRTGPPRFYSNQPQHF
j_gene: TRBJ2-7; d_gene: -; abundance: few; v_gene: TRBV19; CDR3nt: TGTGCCAGTAGCCCCTCCACTCATCGAGGCTACGAGCAGTACTTC; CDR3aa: CASSPSTHRGYEQYF
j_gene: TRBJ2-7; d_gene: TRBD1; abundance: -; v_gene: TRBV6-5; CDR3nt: TGTGCCAGCAGTTCCCCGGGACAGGGGGCCTACGAGCAGTACTTC; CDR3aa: CASSSPGQGAYEQYF
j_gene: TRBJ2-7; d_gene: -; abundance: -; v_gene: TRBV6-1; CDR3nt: TGTGCCAGCAGTGAATTTGGGGCGTGGGAGCAGTACTTC; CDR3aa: CASSEFGAWEQYF
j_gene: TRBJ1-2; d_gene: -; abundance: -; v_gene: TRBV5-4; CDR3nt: TGTGCCAGCAGCTCGAGACTTAACTATGGCTACACCTTC; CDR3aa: CASSSRLNYGYTF
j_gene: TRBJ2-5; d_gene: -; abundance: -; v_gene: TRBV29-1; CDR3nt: TGCAGAACCCTTGGGGGGGCTCGAGAGACCCAGTACTTC; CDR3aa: CRTLGGARETQYF
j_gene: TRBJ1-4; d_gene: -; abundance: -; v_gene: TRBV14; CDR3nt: TGTGCCAGCAGCCAAGATGGAGCAGGGGAGATGGAAAAACTGTTTTTT; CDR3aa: CASSQDGAGEMEKLFF